The rows below give T cell receptor beta chains drawn from one sample of a study of cytomegalovirus exposure and HLA in healthy donors. Clones were read by immunoSEQ multiplex PCR, and TCRdb kept only the in-frame ones, dropping some. The data hold approximately 280,000 clones, with about nine tenths observed a single time. The source material was PBMCs. The source of these receptors is a man aged 35 to 55 in good health and CMV-seropositive. Each CDR3 is given without its conserved first and last residue. The order of the fields is V gene, D gene, J gene, CDR3 protein. A D gene is named only where the DNA matches it firmly.

TRBV5-4,NA,TRBJ2-1,ASSLTRNEQF
TRBV10-3,TRBD2,TRBJ2-1,AISEASGNYNEQF
TRBV15,TRBD2,TRBJ2-7,ATSRAASGSSYEQY
TRBV6-4,TRBD2,TRBJ2-1,ASTRLAGEGEQF
TRBV28,NA,TRBJ1-5,ASTLLGETQH
TRBV25-1,TRBD2,TRBJ2-2,ASSVLAGATTGELF
TRBV28,TRBD1,TRBJ1-4,ASSLAGQGVKKLF
TRBV4-3,NA,TRBJ1-2,ASSQFRGSGHGYT
TRBV18,NA,TRBJ2-1,ASSPSMDSNEQF
TRBV9,TRBD2,TRBJ2-5,ASSPKSSGYLGETQY
TRBV5-5,TRBD1,TRBJ1-1,ASSFGQGSTEAF
TRBV19,TRBD2,TRBJ2-7,ASTPGRGSYEQY
TRBV19,NA,TRBJ2-5,ASSIAGVQETQY
TRBV6-6,NA,TRBJ2-7,ASSYEASSYEQY
TRBV2,TRBD2,TRBJ2-1,ASSEAVLAGLGSYNEQF
TRBV7-3,TRBD1,TRBJ2-1,ASSLSPGGYNEQF
TRBV28,NA,TRBJ1-4,ASSLRRGLF
TRBV2,NA,TRBJ2-1,ASSKQSSYNEQF
TRBV11-2,NA,TRBJ2-3,ASSFLSTGHGDTQY
TRBV27,NA,TRBJ2-7,ASSSGSGYEQY
TRBV6-5,TRBD1,TRBJ1-2,ASSRPQGANYT
TRBV9,TRBD2,TRBJ2-3,ASSVSLAGDTQY
TRBV2,NA,TRBJ1-4,ASSEASRGVEKLF
TRBV28,TRBD2,TRBJ2-1,ASSLAGEGNEQF
TRBV7-9,TRBD1,TRBJ1-1,ASSLGDRENTEAF
TRBV29-1,NA,TRBJ1-1,SVELDTDTEAF
TRBV7-6,NA,TRBJ1-2,ASSLDGGQGRGYT
TRBV30,TRBD1,TRBJ2-1,AWNTGTGGGGEQF
TRBV19,NA,TRBJ2-7,ARRSPGVYEQY
TRBV6-5,NA,TRBJ2-6,ASTRAGANVLT
TRBV4-3,NA,TRBJ1-6,ASSQDRADNSPLH
TRBV4-1,TRBD1,TRBJ1-4,ASSPTGGSNEKLF
TRBV5-1,NA,TRBJ2-2,ASSFGRGNTGELF
TRBV9,TRBD2,TRBJ2-2,ASSVGGGGPSTGELF
TRBV19,TRBD1,TRBJ1-1,ASSGTGVTEAF
TRBV19,NA,TRBJ1-1,ASSMVPTRGEAF
TRBV6-5,NA,TRBJ2-7,ASSSVRNEQY
TRBV19,TRBD2,TRBJ2-7,ASSTSTSGRDYSYEQY
TRBV30,NA,TRBJ2-3,AWTGMGRRNTDTQY
TRBV30,NA,TRBJ1-5,AWGHGRRQPQH
TRBV7-8,TRBD1,TRBJ1-6,ASSSPPGTGISSPLH
TRBV7-6,NA,TRBJ2-1,ASSLESQGEQF
TRBV19,TRBD1,TRBJ1-5,ASSRDRSNQPQH
TRBV6-6,NA,TRBJ2-4,AILASLAKNIQY
TRBV7-2,NA,TRBJ2-1,ASSFGGTMRQF
TRBV18,TRBD1,TRBJ2-3,ASSPPVSGRGRTDTQY
TRBV5-4,TRBD2,TRBJ2-5,ASSSGLGGRETQY
TRBV29-1,TRBD2,TRBJ2-1,SVGGLAVNEQF
TRBV30,NA,TRBJ1-1,AWSPLGLEAF
TRBV27,TRBD1,TRBJ1-6,ASWDRGHSPLH
TRBV5-1,NA,TRBJ1-2,ASRAAGDNYGYT
TRBV5-4,TRBD1,TRBJ1-2,ASSPRDRGREDYGYT